Described below is a single T cell receptor beta chain sequence and its context. The CDR3 sequence is 14 residues long. Germline V lookup: CDR1 MGHRA, CDR2 YSYEKL. V was cut by 0 bases and J by 3 bases, with 9 bases left in between. The data derive from a study of T-cell memory formation after mild COVID-19. TCRdb passed the 5' RACE reads through MiXCR, listing each CDR3 protein once. The repertoire holds some 440,000 distinct CDR3 sequences, with around a quarter as singletons. V usage is TRBV4-1 and J usage is TRBJ2-7, with a possible D match to TRBD1 (5 bases). This sequence originates from an adult woman who had mild COVID-19 (a few samples of this study predate the infection). Cell type and time point are not known. Material for sequencing was PBMCs or a T cell subset sorted from them (not recorded which). The CDR3 coding sequence is TGCGCCAGCAGCCAAGAGGCCCAGGGCTACGAGCAGTACTTC. This translates into CASSQEAQGYEQYF.